This TCR beta chain was recorded in a study of cytomegalovirus exposure and HLA in healthy donors. Points from the study as a whole: Investigators reported 150 to 200 TCR beta chains as tied to cytomegalovirus. The majority of CMV-associated TCR beta chains were reported as apparently HLA-restricted in a later analysis.

On this clone itself: Its antigen is unknown.

The J segment lost 2 bases and the V segment lost 5 bases, leaving 8 bases of the junction unmatched. The CDR3 spans 15 residues. Germline loops: CDR1 SGHDT, CDR2 YYEEEE. Use of 60 Vbeta and 13 Jbeta primers characterized the PCR. Data came from immunoSEQ multiplex PCR; TCRdb stores just in-frame clones and leaves some out. Of approximately 160,000 clones listed, roughly 76% were seen once; the top ten hold roughly 1.9%. Material for sequencing was PBMCs. V is TRBV5-6 and J is TRBJ2-7; 9 bases are shared with TRBD2. This receptor was identified in a human donor in good health. CDR3 nucleotide sequence: TGTGCCAGCAGACTGGCACTAGCGGGTCCCTACGAGCAGTACTTC. Translated, it gives CASRLALAGPYEQYF.